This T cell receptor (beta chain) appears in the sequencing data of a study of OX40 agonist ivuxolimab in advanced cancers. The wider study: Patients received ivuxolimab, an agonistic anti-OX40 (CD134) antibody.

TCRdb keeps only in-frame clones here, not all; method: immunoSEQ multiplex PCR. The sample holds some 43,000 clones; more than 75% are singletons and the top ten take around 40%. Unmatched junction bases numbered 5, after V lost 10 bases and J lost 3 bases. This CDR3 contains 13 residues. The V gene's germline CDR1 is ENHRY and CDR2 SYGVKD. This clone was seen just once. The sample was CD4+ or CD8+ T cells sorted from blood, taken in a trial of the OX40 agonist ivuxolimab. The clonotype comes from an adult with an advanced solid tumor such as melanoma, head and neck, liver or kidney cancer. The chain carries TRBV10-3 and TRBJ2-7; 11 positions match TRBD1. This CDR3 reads CATRDRGGYEQYF. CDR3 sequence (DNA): TGTGCCACCAGGGACAGGGGGGGCTACGAGCAGTACTTC.